Below, 25 T cell receptor beta chains from the same sample are listed, as sequenced in a study of cytomegalovirus exposure and HLA in healthy donors. A multiplex PCR was run with 60 Vbeta primers and 13 Jbeta primers. Produced via immunoSEQ multiplex PCR; TCRdb's table is partial and in-frame only. The profile shows approximately 45,000 clones, about two thirds of them singletons. Material for sequencing was PBMCs. These TCRs come from a woman aged 25 to 39 in good health and CMV-seronegative.

V gene TRBV28 combines with J gene TRBJ1-1, with no clear D. V was cut by 4 bases and J by 4 bases, with 16 bases left in between. The germline V gene has CDR1 MDHEN and CDR2 SYDVKM. This CDR3 has 15 amino acids. In DNA form, the CDR3 reads TGTGCCAGCAGTTCAGCTAGCTCGGAGATCACTGAAGCTTTCTTT. Protein sequence: CASSSASSEITEAFF.

The rearrangement uses TRBV10-3 and TRBJ1-5; D not certain. The CDR3 has 12 amino acids. Trimming removed 2 bases at V and 5 bases at J, with 4 bases between. CDR1 is ENHRY, CDR2 SYGVKD, per germline. The CDR3 DNA follows: TGTGCCATCAGTGAGCAGGATCAGCCCCAGCATTTT. Translating it yields CAISEQDQPQHF.

V usage is TRBV7-8 and J usage is TRBJ1-2; D may be TRBD1 (6 bases). V shed 2 bases and J shed 6 bases, with 16 bases lying between them. Germline assignment: CDR1 SGHVS and CDR2 FQNEAQ. The CDR3 length is 15 residues. The CDR3 DNA follows: TGTGCCAGCAGCTTACGGGGGGCTGGGGCCCATGGCTACACCTTC. This translates into CASSLRGAGAHGYTF.

This chain connects TRBV30 to TRBJ1-6; D ambiguous. Trimming removed 5 bases at V and 5 bases at J, with 7 bases between. CDR1 and CDR2 from the germline V gene are GTSNPN and SVGIG (reference sequence). The CDR3 loop spans 12 amino acids. CDR3 sequence (DNA): TGTGCCTGGCGCGGGGATAATTCACCCCTCCACTTT. Translation: CAWRGDNSPLHF.

V is TRBV15 and J is TRBJ2-1, with 10 bases aligning to TRBD2. This CDR3 has 13 amino acids. CDR1 and CDR2 (germline): LNHNV, YYDKDF (reference sequence). V lost 7 bases to trimming and J lost 8 bases; unmatched junction nucleotides: 5. The CDR3 bases are TGTGCCACCAAAGCGGGAGGGTTCGATGAGCAGTTCTTC. Protein sequence: CATKAGGFDEQFF.

This clone was seen once. The chain employs TRBV29-1 and TRBJ2-2; 13 bases map to TRBD2. This CDR3 is built from 14 residues. Germline CDR1 and CDR2: SQVTM and ANQGSEA. V lost 6 bases to trimming and J lost 6 bases; unmatched junction nucleotides: 4. The CDR3: CSVGTSGIAGELFF. The CDR3 DNA sequence: TGCAGCGTAGGGACTAGCGGGATCGCCGGGGAGCTGTTTTTT.

The rearrangement uses TRBV4-1 and TRBJ1-1; possible D gene TRBD1, 5 bases. Germline V gene data show CDR1 as MGHRA and CDR2 as YSYEKL. V shed 0 bases and J shed 11 bases, with 25 bases lying between them. The CDR3 contains 17 residues. CDR3 residues: CASSQEVGAGWVGWAFF. CDR3 sequence (DNA): TGCGCCAGCAGCCAAGAAGTCGGGGCGGGATGGGTTGGTTGGGCTTTCTTT.

This chain links TRBV6-1 with TRBJ2-5; 8 bases agree with TRBD1. Germline V gives CDR1 MNHNS, CDR2 SASEGT. This CDR3 is 16 amino acids long. Trimming cost V 2 bases and J 2 bases; bases outside gene matches: 7. The CDR3 loop is CASSEIEGTGQETQYF. The CDR3 DNA reads as TGTGCCAGCAGTGAAATAGAGGGGACAGGTCAAGAGACCCAGTACTTC.

The CDR3 loop is CASSTGVSSPQHF. The DNA for the CDR3 is TGTGCCAGCAGCACAGGGGTATCATCGCCCCAGCATTTT. The chain has TRBV11-2 and TRBJ1-5, with 7 positions matching TRBD1. The V and J ends lost 5 bases and 9 bases, in that order; junction bases with no gene match: 7. The CDR3 consists of 13 residues. Germline lookup yields CDR1 SGHAT and CDR2 FQNNGV. Full variable domain (outside the CDR3, taken from reference TRBV11-2 and TRBJ1-5): EAGVAQSPRYKIIEKRQSVAFWCNPISGHATLYWYQQILGQGPKLLIQFQNNGVVDDSQLPKDRFSAERLKGVDSTLKIQPAKLEDSAVYLCASSTGVSSPQHFGDGTRLSIL.

The gene calls are TRBV11-3 and TRBJ2-3; D possibly corresponds to TRBD1 (6 bases). Trimming stripped 3 bases from V and 6 bases from J, with 13 bases between. Germline CDR1 reads SGHNT; CDR2 reads YENEEA. The CDR3 has 14 residues. CDR3 loop: CASSFAGGDDTQYF. CDR3 bases: TGTGCCAGCAGCTTTGCTGGGGGCGACGATACGCAGTATTTT.

The chain uses TRBV18 and TRBJ1-2; 11 bases fit TRBD1. V shed 3 bases and J 4 bases; nucleotides not matched to a gene: 4. CDR1 and CDR2 from the germline V gene are KGHSH and LQKENI. The CDR3 covers 15 residues. The CDR3 protein is CASSPRDRGTYGYTF. CDR3 in DNA: TGTGCCAGCTCACCGAGGGACAGGGGGACCTATGGCTACACCTTC.

The chain combines TRBV7-2 with TRBJ1-1; D remains unclear. The CDR3 sequence is 14 residues long. In germline, CDR1 is SGHTA, CDR2 FQGNSA. The V and J ends lost 3 bases and 6 bases respectively, with 14 bases between them. DNA for the CDR3: TGTGCCAGCAGCTTGAGGGCTTTGGGCGCTGAAGCTTTCTTT. It yields the protein CASSLRALGAEAFF. The complete variable domain, with remaining parts taken from reference TRBV7-2 and TRBJ1-1, reads GAGVSQSPSNKVTEKGKDVELRCDPISGHTALYWYRQSLGQGLEFLIYFQGNSAPDKSGLPSDRFSAERTGGSVSTLTIQRTQQEDSAVYLCASSLRALGAEAFFGQGTRLTVV.

This chain joins TRBV4-2 and TRBJ1-1, with a possible D match to TRBD1 (5 bases). Germline CDR1 and CDR2: LGHNA and YNFKEQ. CDR3 length equals 15 residues. V was cut by 1 base and J by 8 bases, with 17 bases left in between. DNA of the CDR3: TGTGCCAGCAGCCAAGTCAGGGTCGCGGAAACAGAAGCTTTCTTT. Its protein is CASSQVRVAETEAFF.

CDR3 sequence (DNA): TGTGCCTGGGATACGGGGTTTATGGGTGAGCAGTTCTTC. Its protein product is CAWDTGFMGEQFF. The rearrangement uses TRBV30 and TRBJ2-1; weak D call: TRBD2 (5 bases). Germline V CDR1 and CDR2: GTSNPN, SVGIG (reference sequence). Trimming left V 5 bases short and J 9 bases short, with 17 bases between. CDR3 length: 13 amino acids. The full variable domain, its missing parts supplied by reference TRBV30 and TRBJ2-1, is SQTIHQWPATLVQPVGSPLSLECTVEGTSNPNLYWYRQAAGRGLQLLFYSVGIGQISSEVPQNLSASRPQDRQFILSSKKLLLSDSGFYLCAWDTGFMGEQFFGPGTRLTVL.

In its sample, this clone was seen a few times. The genes are TRBV25-1 and TRBJ1-1; D may be TRBD1 (5 bases). This CDR3 region has 11 residues. The germline V gene encodes CDR1 MGHDK and CDR2 SYGVNS. Between the trimmed V and J ends, which lost 7 bases and 9 bases, there was a span of 12 bases. CDR3 residues: CASTMGGKAFF. In nucleotides, the CDR3 is TGTGCCAGCACCATGGGGGGGAAAGCTTTCTTT.

The chain carries TRBV6-1 and TRBJ2-5; TRBD2 matches 8 bases. V was clipped by 1 base and J by 5 bases; unmatched bases: 6. The CDR3 is 15 residues long. Germline assignment: CDR1 MNHNS and CDR2 SASEGT. The CDR3 DNA reads TGTGCCAGCAGTGAAGTGGGACTAGACGTTGAGACCCAGTACTTC. Amino acid sequence: CASSEVGLDVETQYF.

This chain uses TRBV11-1 with TRBJ2-7; 8 nucleotides agree with TRBD2. CDR1 is SGHAT, CDR2 FQDESV, per germline (reference sequence). Trimming at V came to 0 bases and at J to 5 bases, leaving 6 bases not matched to a gene. This CDR3 region has 15 residues. The CDR3, as DNA: TGTGCCAGCAGCTTAGCAGCCGGGAGGGTTAACGAGCAGTACTTC. Translated, it gives CASSLAAGRVNEQYF.

The chain joins TRBV6-5 to TRBJ1-5; TRBD1 is a possible D gene (5 bases). V lost 4 bases to trimming and J lost 2 bases, with 9 bases between them. The CDR3 is made up of 14 amino acids. From germline, CDR1 is MNHEY and CDR2 SVGAGI. This CDR3 is CASSWGGGNQPQHF. The CDR3 DNA follows: TGTGCCAGCAGTTGGGGGGGAGGCAATCAGCCCCAGCATTTT.

This rearrangement joins TRBV9 to TRBJ2-3, with 10 nucleotides matching TRBD2. The germline CDR1 and CDR2 sequences are SGDLS and YYNGEE. CDR3 length: 15 residues. Losses at the gene ends were 3 bases for V and 2 bases for J; bases not matched to a gene: 3. The chain's CDR3 is CASSERGGTTDTQYF. CDR3 sequence (DNA): TGTGCCAGCAGCGAGCGGGGGGGAACCACAGATACGCAGTATTTT.

The rearrangement uses TRBV2 and TRBJ1-4; 10 bases are shared with TRBD1. The CDR3 contains 15 residues. After removal of 5 bases from V and 5 bases from J, the junction contained 5 bases not matched to a gene. The germline V gene has CDR1 SNHLY and CDR2 FYNNEI. The CDR3 DNA reads as TGTGCCAGCAGTTGGGGGACAGGGGCAAATGAAAAACTGTTTTTT. As protein: CASSWGTGANEKLFF. The full variable domain, with the rest looked up from reference TRBV2 and TRBJ1-4, is EPEVTQTPSHQVTQMGQEVILRCVPISNHLYFYWYRQILGQKVEFLVSFYNNEISEKSEIFDDQFSVERPDGSNFTLKIRSTKLEDSAMYFCASSWGTGANEKLFFGSGTQLSVL.

The CDR3 sequence: CASSVRTVNYGYTF. CDR3 nucleotides: TGTGCCAGCAGTGTTCGGACAGTTAACTATGGCTACACCTTC. This chain joins TRBV2 and TRBJ1-2; perhaps TRBD1 as D (6 bases). V lost 4 bases, J lost 1 base, and 10 bases lay in between. The CDR3 is 14 residues long. The germline V gene encodes CDR1 SNHLY and CDR2 FYNNEI.

V and J are TRBV30 and TRBJ1-5; D is possibly TRBD1 (5 bases). Trimming stripped 3 bases from V and 0 bases from J, with 6 bases between. CDR3 length equals 13 residues. Germline values: CDR1 GTSNPN, CDR2 SVGIG (reference sequence). CDR3 sequence (DNA): TGTGCCTGGAGCAGGGATAGCAATCAGCCCCAGCATTTT. Protein product: CAWSRDSNQPQHF.

The chain combines TRBV29-1 with TRBJ2-7; tentatively, D is TRBD1 (5 bases). V was shortened by 2 bases and J by 3 bases, with 8 bases between the two germline ends. The CDR3 sequence is 12 residues long. In germline, CDR1 is SQVTM, CDR2 ANQGSEA. The CDR3 reads CSVESRDYEQYF. The CDR3 DNA reads TGCAGCGTTGAAAGCAGGGACTACGAGCAGTACTTC.

The chain couples TRBV5-1 to TRBJ2-5; 10 positions agree with TRBD1. CDR3 length: 15 residues. V shed 3 bases and J 1 base; nucleotides not matched to a gene: 3. In germline, CDR1 is SGHRS, CDR2 YFSETQ. The CDR3 nucleotides are TGCGCCAGCAGCTGGGACAGGGGAGGCCAAGAGACCCAGTACTTC. Amino acids: CASSWDRGGQETQYF.

The genes are TRBV5-4 and TRBJ2-5, with D perhaps matching TRBD1 (5 bases). V lost 3 bases and J 2 bases, leaving 8 bases between the germline ends. This CDR3 spans 13 amino acids. Germline-derived CDR1 and CDR2 are SGHNT and YYREEE (reference sequence). CDR3 DNA sequence: TGTGCCAGCAGCTCAGGGTCTCAAGAGACCCAGTACTTC. The encoded protein is CASSSGSQETQYF.